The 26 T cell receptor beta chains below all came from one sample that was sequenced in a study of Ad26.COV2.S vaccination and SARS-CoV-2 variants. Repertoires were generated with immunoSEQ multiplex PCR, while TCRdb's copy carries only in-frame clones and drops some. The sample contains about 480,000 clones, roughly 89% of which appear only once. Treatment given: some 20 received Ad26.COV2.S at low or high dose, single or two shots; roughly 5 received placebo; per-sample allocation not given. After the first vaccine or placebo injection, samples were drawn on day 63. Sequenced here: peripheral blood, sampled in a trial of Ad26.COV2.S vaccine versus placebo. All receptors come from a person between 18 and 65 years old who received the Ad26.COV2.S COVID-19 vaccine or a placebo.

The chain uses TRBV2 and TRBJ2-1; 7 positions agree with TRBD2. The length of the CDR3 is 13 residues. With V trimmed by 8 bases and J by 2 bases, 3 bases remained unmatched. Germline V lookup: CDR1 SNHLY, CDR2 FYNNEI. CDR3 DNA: TGTGCCAGCTTAACTAGCGCCTACAATGAGCAGTTCTTC. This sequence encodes CASLTSAYNEQFF.

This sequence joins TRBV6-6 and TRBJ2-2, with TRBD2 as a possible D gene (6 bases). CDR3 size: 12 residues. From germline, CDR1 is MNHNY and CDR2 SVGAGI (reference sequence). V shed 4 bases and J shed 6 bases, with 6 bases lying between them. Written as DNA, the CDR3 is TGTGCCAGCAGTTCGGGAGCCGGGGAGCTGTTTTTT. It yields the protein CASSSGAGELFF.

The CDR3 sequence is CASSWGPSGQETQYF. CDR3 sequence (DNA): TGTGCCAGCAGCTGGGGACCCTCTGGGCAAGAGACCCAGTACTTC. The chain employs TRBV7-2 and TRBJ2-5, with D perhaps matching TRBD1 or TRBD2 (5 bases each). CDR3 length: 15 amino acids. Trimming took off 4 bases at V and 2 bases at J, with 14 bases between the two ends. Germline CDR1 and CDR2: SGHTA and FQGNSA.

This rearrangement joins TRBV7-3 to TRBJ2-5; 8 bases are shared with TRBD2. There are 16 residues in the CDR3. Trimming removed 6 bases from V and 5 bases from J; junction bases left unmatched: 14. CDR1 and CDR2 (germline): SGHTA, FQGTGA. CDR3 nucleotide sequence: TGTGCCAGCAGGGGCTTCCGGGAGGGCCCCTGGGAGACCCAGTACTTC. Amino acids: CASRGFREGPWETQYF.

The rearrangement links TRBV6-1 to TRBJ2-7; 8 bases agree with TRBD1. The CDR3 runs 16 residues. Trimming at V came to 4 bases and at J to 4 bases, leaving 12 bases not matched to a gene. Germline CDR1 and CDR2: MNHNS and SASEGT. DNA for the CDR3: TGTGCCAGCAGTGTAAAATCTTCGGGACAGGTGTACGAGCAGTACTTC. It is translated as CASSVKSSGQVYEQYF.

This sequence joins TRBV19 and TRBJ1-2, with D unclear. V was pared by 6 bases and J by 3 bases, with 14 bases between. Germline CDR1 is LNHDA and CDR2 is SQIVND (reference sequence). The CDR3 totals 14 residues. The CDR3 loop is CASSRPMTDYGYTF. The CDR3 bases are TGTGCCAGTAGCAGACCGATGACGGACTATGGCTACACCTTC. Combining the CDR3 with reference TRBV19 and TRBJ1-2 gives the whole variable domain DGGITQSPKYLFRKEGQNVTLSCEQNLNHDAMYWYRQDPGQGLRLIYYSQIVNDFQKGDIAEGYSVSREKKESFPLTVTSAQKNPTAFYLCASSRPMTDYGYTFGSGTRLTVV.

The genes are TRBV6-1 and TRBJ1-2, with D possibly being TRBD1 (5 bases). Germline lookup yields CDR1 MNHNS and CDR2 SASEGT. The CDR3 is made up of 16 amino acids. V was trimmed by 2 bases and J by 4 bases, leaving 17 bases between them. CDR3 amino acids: CASSEFGQGLGYGYTF. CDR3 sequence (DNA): TGTGCCAGCAGTGAATTTGGGCAGGGATTGGGCTATGGCTACACCTTC.

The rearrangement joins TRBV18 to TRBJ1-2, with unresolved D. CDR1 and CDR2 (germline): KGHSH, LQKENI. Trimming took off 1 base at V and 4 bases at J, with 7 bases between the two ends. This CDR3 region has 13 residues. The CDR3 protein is CASSPRGSYGYTF. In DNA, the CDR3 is TGTGCCAGCTCACCACGCGGGTCCTATGGCTACACCTTC.

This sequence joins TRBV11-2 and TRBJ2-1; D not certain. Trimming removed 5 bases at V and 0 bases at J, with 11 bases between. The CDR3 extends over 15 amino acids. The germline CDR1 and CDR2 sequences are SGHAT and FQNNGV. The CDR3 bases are TGTGCCAGCAGCAGGGTTGCGACCTCCTACAATGAGCAGTTCTTC. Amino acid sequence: CASSRVATSYNEQFF.

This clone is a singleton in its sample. The CDR3 nucleotides read TGTGCCAGCAGTCGAAGGGCGGGGCAGCCTGTTTCACCCCTCCACTTT. This sequence encodes CASSRRAGQPVSPLHF. The J gene is TRBJ1-6, the V gene TRBV28, with D maybe TRBD1 (5 bases). The CDR3 is 16 residues long. Per germline, CDR1 MDHEN and CDR2 SYDVKM. Trimming took 5 bases from V and 9 from J, leaving 20 bases between them.

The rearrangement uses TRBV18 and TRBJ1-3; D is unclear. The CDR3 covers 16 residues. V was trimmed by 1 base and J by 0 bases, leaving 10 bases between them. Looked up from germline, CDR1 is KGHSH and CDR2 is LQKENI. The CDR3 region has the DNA TGTGCCAGCTCACCACTCCCGGGGTTCTCTGGAAACACCATATATTTT. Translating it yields CASSPLPGFSGNTIYF.

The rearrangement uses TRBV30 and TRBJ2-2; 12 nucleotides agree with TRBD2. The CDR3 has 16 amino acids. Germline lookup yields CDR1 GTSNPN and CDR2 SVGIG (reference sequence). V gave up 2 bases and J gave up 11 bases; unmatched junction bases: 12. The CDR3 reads CAWSNPTRLAGDELFF. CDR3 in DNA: TGTGCCTGGAGTAACCCTACTCGACTAGCGGGAGACGAGCTGTTTTTT.

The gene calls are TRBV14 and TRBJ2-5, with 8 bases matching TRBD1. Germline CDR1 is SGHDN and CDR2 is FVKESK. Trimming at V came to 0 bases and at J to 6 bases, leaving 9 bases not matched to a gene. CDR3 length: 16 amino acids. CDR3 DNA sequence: TGTGCCAGCAGCCAAGATCGCTTCAGGGGGCGGCAGACCCAGTACTTC. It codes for CASSQDRFRGRQTQYF.

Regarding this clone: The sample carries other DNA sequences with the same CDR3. The CDR3 reads CAWSVSSNQPQHF. In DNA form, the CDR3 reads TGTGCCTGGAGTGTATCCAGCAATCAGCCCCAGCATTTT. This rearrangement joins TRBV30 to TRBJ1-5, with D unresolved. The CDR3 sequence is 13 residues long. Germline CDR1 reads GTSNPN; CDR2 reads SVGIG (reference sequence). Trimming removed 0 bases from V and 1 base from J, with 4 bases in between.

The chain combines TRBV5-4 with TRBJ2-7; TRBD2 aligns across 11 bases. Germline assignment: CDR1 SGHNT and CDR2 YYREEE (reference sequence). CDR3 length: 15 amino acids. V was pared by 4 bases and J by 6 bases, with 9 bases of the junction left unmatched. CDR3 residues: CASSEELAGVAEQYF. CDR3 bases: TGTGCCAGCAGCGAGGAACTAGCGGGAGTAGCCGAGCAGTACTTC. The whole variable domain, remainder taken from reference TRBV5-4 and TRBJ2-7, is ETGVTQSPTHLIKTRGQQVTLRCSSQSGHNTVSWYQQALGQGPQFIFQYYREEENGRGNFPPRFSGLQFPNYSSELNVNALELDDSALYLCASSEELAGVAEQYFGPGTRLTVT.

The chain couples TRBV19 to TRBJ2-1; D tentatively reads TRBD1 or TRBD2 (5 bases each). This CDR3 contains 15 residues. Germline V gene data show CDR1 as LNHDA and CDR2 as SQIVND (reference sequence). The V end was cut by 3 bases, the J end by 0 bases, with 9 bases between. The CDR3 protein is CASSIQGDSYNEQFF. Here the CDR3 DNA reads TGTGCCAGTAGTATCCAGGGAGACTCCTACAATGAGCAGTTCTTC.

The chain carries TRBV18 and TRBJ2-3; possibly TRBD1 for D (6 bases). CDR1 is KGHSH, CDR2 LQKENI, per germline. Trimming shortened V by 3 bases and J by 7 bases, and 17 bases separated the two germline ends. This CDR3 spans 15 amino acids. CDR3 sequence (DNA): TGTGCCAGCTCACCGACAGGACTTGGAAGGAATACGCAGTATTTT. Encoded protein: CASSPTGLGRNTQYF.

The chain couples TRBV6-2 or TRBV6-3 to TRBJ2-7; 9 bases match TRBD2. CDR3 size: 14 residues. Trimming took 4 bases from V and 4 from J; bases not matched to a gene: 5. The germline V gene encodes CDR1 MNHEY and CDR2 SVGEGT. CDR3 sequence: CASSLGLAGYEQYF. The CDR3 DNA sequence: TGTGCCAGCAGTTTGGGACTAGCCGGTTACGAGCAGTACTTC.

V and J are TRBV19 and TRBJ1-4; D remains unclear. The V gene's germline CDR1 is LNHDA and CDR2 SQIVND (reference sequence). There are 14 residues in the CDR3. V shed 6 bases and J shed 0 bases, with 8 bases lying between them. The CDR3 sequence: CASRRIATNEKLFF. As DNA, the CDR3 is TGTGCCAGTAGGAGGATCGCAACTAATGAAAAACTGTTTTTT.

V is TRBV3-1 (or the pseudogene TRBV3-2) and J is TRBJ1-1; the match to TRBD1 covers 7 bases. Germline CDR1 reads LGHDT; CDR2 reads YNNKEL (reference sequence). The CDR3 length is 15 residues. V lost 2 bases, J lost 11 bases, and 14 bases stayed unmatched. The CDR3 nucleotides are TGTGCCAGCAGCCAACGTCTCTACGCCGGGACAGTTGCTTTCTTT. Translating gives CASSQRLYAGTVAFF.

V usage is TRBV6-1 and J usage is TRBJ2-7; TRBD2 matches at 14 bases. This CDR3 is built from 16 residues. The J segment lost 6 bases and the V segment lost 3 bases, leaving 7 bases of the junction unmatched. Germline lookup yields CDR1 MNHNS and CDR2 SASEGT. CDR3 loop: CASSEGLAGAYFEQYF. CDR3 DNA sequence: TGTGCCAGCAGTGAGGGACTAGCGGGAGCGTACTTCGAGCAGTACTTC.

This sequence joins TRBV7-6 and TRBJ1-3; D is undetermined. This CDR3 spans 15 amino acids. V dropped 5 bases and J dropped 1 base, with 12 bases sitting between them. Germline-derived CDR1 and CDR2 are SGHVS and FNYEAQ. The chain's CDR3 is CASSPRGASGNTIYF. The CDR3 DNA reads TGTGCCAGCAGCCCGCGGGGTGCGTCTGGAAACACCATATATTTT.

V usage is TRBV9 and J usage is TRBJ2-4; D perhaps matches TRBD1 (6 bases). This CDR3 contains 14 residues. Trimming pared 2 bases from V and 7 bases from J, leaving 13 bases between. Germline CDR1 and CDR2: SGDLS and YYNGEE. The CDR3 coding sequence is TGTGCCAGCAGCGTCTCAGGGGATTGGAACATTCAGTACTTC. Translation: CASSVSGDWNIQYF.

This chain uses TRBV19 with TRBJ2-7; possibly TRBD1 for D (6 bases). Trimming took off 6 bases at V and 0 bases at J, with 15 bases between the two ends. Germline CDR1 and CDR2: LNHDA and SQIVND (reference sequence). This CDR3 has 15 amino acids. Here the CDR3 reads CASSAGQTNSYEQYF. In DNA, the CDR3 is TGTGCCAGTAGCGCAGGACAGACAAACTCCTACGAGCAGTACTTC. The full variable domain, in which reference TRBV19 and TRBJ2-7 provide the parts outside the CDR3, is DGGITQSPKYLFRKEGQNVTLSCEQNLNHDAMYWYRQDPGQGLRLIYYSQIVNDFQKGDIAEGYSVSREKKESFPLTVTSAQKNPTAFYLCASSAGQTNSYEQYFGPGTRLTVT.

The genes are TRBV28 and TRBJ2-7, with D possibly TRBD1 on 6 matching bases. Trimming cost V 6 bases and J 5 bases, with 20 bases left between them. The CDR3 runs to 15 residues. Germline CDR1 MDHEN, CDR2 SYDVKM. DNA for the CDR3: TGTGCCAGCAGCCCGCACCTACAGGGAAGGGACGAGCAGTACTTC. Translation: CASSPHLQGRDEQYF.

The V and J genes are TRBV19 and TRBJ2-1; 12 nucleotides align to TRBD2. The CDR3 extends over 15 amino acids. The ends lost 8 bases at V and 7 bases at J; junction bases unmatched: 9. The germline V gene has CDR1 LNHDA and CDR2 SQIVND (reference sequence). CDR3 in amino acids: CASGRLAGASNEQFF. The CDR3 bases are TGTGCCAGTGGAAGACTAGCGGGAGCATCTAATGAGCAGTTCTTC. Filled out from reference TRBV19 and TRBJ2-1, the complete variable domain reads DGGITQSPKYLFRKEGQNVTLSCEQNLNHDAMYWYRQDPGQGLRLIYYSQIVNDFQKGDIAEGYSVSREKKESFPLTVTSAQKNPTAFYLCASGRLAGASNEQFFGPGTRLTVL.